Listed below are T cell receptor beta chains from one sample, sequenced in a study of T-cell reconstitution after alpha-beta-depleted transplantation in children. TCRdb called the PCR reads again in MiXCR, with one record for every CDR3 protein. The table has 450,000 to 600,000 distinct CDR3 sequences, about a sixth seen once; the top ten hold roughly 3.3%. Sample: PBMCs from the stem cell graft donor, taken from the stem cell graft. The receptors were gathered from a human donor who donated a stem cell graft to a child with acute lymphoblastic leukemia. The CDR3 runs from the conserved cysteine through the conserved F or W. The D gene is left open where the match is weak. Clone size is shown for a subset of rows, as once, few, many or a class of expanded clone.

J: TRBJ2-7; size: few; V: TRBV29-1; D: -; CDR3: CSVETGQGPYEQYF; DNA: TGCAGCGTTGAAACGGGTCAGGGACCCTACGAGCAGTACTTC
J: TRBJ2-7; size: -; V: TRBV10-3; D: -; CDR3: CAISEVINGLHEQYF; DNA: TGTGCCATCAGTGAGGTAATCAACGGGCTCCACGAGCAGTACTTC
J: TRBJ1-2; size: -; V: TRBV3-1; D: -; CDR3: CASSRPGSIYGYTF; DNA: TGTGCCAGCAGCCGTCCCGGGAGTATTTATGGCTACACCTTC
J: TRBJ2-5; size: -; V: TRBV9; D: -; CDR3: CASSVEPGQETQYF; DNA: TGTGCCAGCAGCGTAGAACCAGGGCAAGAGACCCAGTACTTC
J: TRBJ1-1; size: once; V: TRBV27; D: TRBD1; CDR3: CASILGQGKAFF; DNA: TGTGCCAGCATCCTGGGACAGGGGAAAGCTTTCTTT
J: TRBJ2-6; size: few; V: TRBV25-1; D: -; CDR3: CASSRYSSSGANVLTF; DNA: TGTGCCAGCAGTAGGTACAGCAGCTCTGGGGCCAACGTCCTGACTTTC
J: TRBJ2-7; size: -; V: TRBV27; D: -; CDR3: CASSLVGRKDEQYF; DNA: TGTGCCAGCAGTTTGGTAGGGCGGAAAGACGAGCAGTACTTC
J: TRBJ2-1; size: -; V: TRBV27; D: TRBD2; CDR3: CASSLAGNGYNEQFF; DNA: TGTGCCAGCAGCTTAGCGGGGAATGGGTACAATGAGCAGTTCTTC
J: TRBJ2-2; size: -; V: TRBV9; D: -; CDR3: CASSVELVSSGELFF; DNA: TGTGCCAGCAGCGTAGAATTAGTTTCCTCCGGGGAGCTGTTTTTT
J: TRBJ2-2; size: few; V: TRBV3-1; D: -; CDR3: CASSPLDNTGELFF; DNA: TGTGCCAGCAGCCCACTAGACAACACCGGGGAGCTGTTTTTT
J: TRBJ2-1; size: few; V: TRBV12-3/TRBV12-4; D: -; CDR3: CASSFWTTPFDNEQFF; DNA: TGTGCCAGCAGTTTTTGGACCACCCCATTCGACAATGAGCAGTTCTTC
J: TRBJ2-7; size: few; V: TRBV5-1; D: -; CDR3: CASSDVVVGGEQYF; DNA: TGCGCCAGCAGCGACGTAGTAGTCGGGGGCGAGCAGTACTTC
J: TRBJ1-1; size: few; V: TRBV12-3/TRBV12-4; D: -; CDR3: CASSFGWGLGTEAFF; DNA: TGTGCCAGCAGTTTCGGGTGGGGGTTGGGAACTGAAGCTTTCTTT
J: TRBJ2-7; size: -; V: TRBV6-5; D: -; CDR3: CASSINSYEQYF; DNA: TGTGCCAGCAGTATAAACTCCTACGAGCAGTACTTC
J: TRBJ2-7; size: few; V: TRBV7-9; D: TRBD1; CDR3: CASSTHTGAREQYF; DNA: TGTGCCAGCAGCACGCATACAGGGGCTCGGGAGCAGTACTTC
J: TRBJ2-2; size: many; V: TRBV29-1; D: -; CDR3: CSTSGGPNTGELFF; DNA: TGCAGCACCTCCGGGGGTCCGAACACCGGGGAGCTGTTTTTT
J: TRBJ2-1; size: -; V: TRBV4-1; D: TRBD2; CDR3: CASSQDGTRAYNEQFF; DNA: TGCGCCAGCAGCCAAGATGGGACTAGAGCCTACAATGAGCAGTTCTTC
J: TRBJ2-7; size: -; V: TRBV6-1; D: -; CDR3: CASSSPLNGNYEQYF; DNA: TGTGCCAGCAGCTCGCCCCTCAACGGGAATTACGAGCAGTACTTC
J: TRBJ2-5; size: -; V: TRBV3-1; D: TRBD2; CDR3: CASSYGLAGLQETQYF; DNA: TGTGCCAGCAGCTATGGACTAGCGGGGCTCCAAGAGACCCAGTACTTC
J: TRBJ1-2; size: -; V: TRBV7-2; D: TRBD1; CDR3: CASSLGARGQRDYGYTF; DNA: TGTGCCAGCAGCTTAGGAGCGAGGGGACAGCGCGACTATGGCTACACCTTC
J: TRBJ1-1; size: -; V: TRBV29-1; D: -; CDR3: CSVNWVLNTEAFF; DNA: TGCAGCGTTAATTGGGTCCTGAACACTGAAGCTTTCTTT
J: TRBJ2-7; size: few; V: TRBV12-3/TRBV12-4; D: TRBD2; CDR3: CASSPYRRQGLADTYEQYF; DNA: TGTGCCAGCAGTCCTTACCGTCGGCAGGGACTAGCGGATACCTACGAGCAGTACTTC
J: TRBJ1-1; size: few; V: TRBV6-1; D: -; CDR3: CASRPRGHMNTEAFF; DNA: TGTGCCAGCAGGCCCCGGGGACATATGAACACTGAAGCTTTCTTT
J: TRBJ2-4; size: few; V: TRBV20-1; D: -; CDR3: CSPNELAKNIQYF; DNA: TGCAGTCCGAACGAACTAGCCAAAAACATTCAGTACTTC
J: TRBJ2-6; size: -; V: TRBV12-3/TRBV12-4; D: TRBD1; CDR3: CASSRQGVLVNVLTF; DNA: TGTGCCAGCAGTCGACAGGGAGTCCTTGTCAACGTCCTGACTTTC
J: TRBJ1-2; size: -; V: TRBV5-4; D: -; CDR3: CASSLTGYGGYTF; DNA: TGTGCCAGCAGCTTGACAGGGTATGGTGGCTACACCTTC
J: TRBJ2-2; size: -; V: TRBV7-8; D: TRBD2; CDR3: CASSPLETGGPHGELFF; DNA: TGTGCCAGCAGCCCCCTTGAAACGGGAGGGCCCCACGGGGAGCTGTTTTTT
J: TRBJ2-5; size: -; V: TRBV4-1; D: -; CDR3: CASSQRQLQETQYF; DNA: TGCGCCAGCAGCCAGCGACAGCTTCAAGAGACCCAGTACTTC
J: TRBJ1-1; size: -; V: TRBV5-1; D: -; CDR3: CASMEGLNTEAFF; DNA: TGCGCCAGCATGGAGGGCCTGAACACTGAAGCTTTCTTT
J: TRBJ2-6; size: -; V: TRBV20-1; D: -; CDR3: CSAAGANVLTF; DNA: TGCAGTGCTGCCGGGGCCAACGTCCTGACTTTC
J: TRBJ2-5; size: -; V: TRBV12-3/TRBV12-4; D: -; CDR3: CASSPTGLQETQYF; DNA: TGTGCCAGCAGTCCAACGGGTCTCCAAGAGACCCAGTACTTC
J: TRBJ1-1; size: -; V: TRBV20-1; D: -; CDR3: CSARDSGLEAFF; DNA: TGCAGTGCTAGAGATTCTGGGCTTGAAGCTTTCTTT
J: TRBJ1-5; size: -; V: TRBV24-1; D: -; CDR3: CATSDSRGGVNQPQHF; DNA: TGTGCCACCAGTGATTCCCGGGGAGGGGTCAATCAGCCCCAGCATTTT
J: TRBJ1-6; size: -; V: TRBV12-3/TRBV12-4; D: TRBD1; CDR3: CASSSLDRAGSPLHF; DNA: TGTGCCAGCAGTTCCCTGGACAGGGCGGGGTCACCCCTCCACTTT
J: TRBJ2-4; size: -; V: TRBV5-6; D: -; CDR3: CASREMGGAKNIQYF; DNA: TGTGCCAGCAGGGAGATGGGGGGCGCCAAAAACATTCAGTACTTC
J: TRBJ2-1; size: few; V: TRBV7-9; D: TRBD2; CDR3: CATRTSGNNEQFF; DNA: TGTGCCACGAGGACTAGCGGGAACAATGAGCAGTTCTTC
J: TRBJ2-6; size: -; V: TRBV5-6; D: -; CDR3: CASSFRVAGANVLTF; DNA: TGTGCCAGCAGCTTCAGGGTGGCTGGGGCCAACGTCCTGACTTTC
J: TRBJ2-1; size: many; V: TRBV6-1; D: -; CDR3: CASSMDIYNEQFF; DNA: TGTGCCAGCAGTATGGACATTTACAATGAGCAGTTCTTC
J: TRBJ2-7; size: few; V: TRBV7-6; D: -; CDR3: CASSLVGQVHEQYF; DNA: TGTGCCAGCAGCTTAGTCGGCCAGGTCCACGAGCAGTACTTC
J: TRBJ1-4; size: few; V: TRBV10-3; D: -; CDR3: CAISERGEEKLFF; DNA: TGTGCCATCAGTGAGCGAGGGGAGGAAAAACTGTTTTTT
J: TRBJ1-1; size: few; V: TRBV20-1; D: -; CDR3: CSAPSQGIMNTEAFF; DNA: TGCAGTGCTCCCAGTCAGGGGATCATGAACACTGAAGCTTTCTTT
J: TRBJ2-5; size: few; V: TRBV4-1; D: -; CDR3: CASSQVSAVGETQYF; DNA: TGCGCCAGCAGCCAAGTGTCAGCAGTCGGAGAGACCCAGTACTTC
J: TRBJ2-2; size: few; V: TRBV28; D: -; CDR3: CASTPWAVENGELFF; DNA: TGTGCCAGCACCCCATGGGCCGTTGAGAACGGGGAGCTGTTTTTT
J: TRBJ2-7; size: few; V: TRBV7-9; D: TRBD1; CDR3: CASTDDRVKIEQYF; DNA: TGTGCCAGCACCGACGACAGGGTGAAAATCGAGCAGTACTTC
J: TRBJ2-7; size: -; V: TRBV7-6; D: TRBD2; CDR3: CASSTTSGSNEQYF; DNA: TGTGCCAGCAGCACGACTAGCGGGAGTAACGAGCAGTACTTC
J: TRBJ1-2; size: -; V: TRBV12-3/TRBV12-4; D: TRBD1; CDR3: CASWDRANYGYTF; DNA: TGTGCCAGCTGGGACAGGGCCAACTATGGCTACACCTTC
J: TRBJ2-7; size: few; V: TRBV12-3/TRBV12-4; D: TRBD1; CDR3: CASSLSQGVDEQYF; DNA: TGTGCCAGCAGTTTATCCCAGGGGGTGGACGAGCAGTACTTC
J: TRBJ2-4; size: few; V: TRBV6-2/TRBV6-3; D: TRBD2; CDR3: CASSYSRTSGSVLAKNIQYF; DNA: TGTGCCAGCAGTTACTCGAGGACTAGCGGGAGTGTCCTAGCCAAAAACATTCAGTACTTC
J: TRBJ1-4; size: -; V: TRBV6-1; D: -; CDR3: CASSGPEGYEKLFF; DNA: TGTGCCAGCAGTGGACCAGAGGGATATGAAAAACTGTTTTTT
J: TRBJ2-5; size: few; V: TRBV20-1; D: -; CDR3: CSASRDFNQETQYF; DNA: TGCAGTGCTAGCCGGGACTTCAACCAAGAGACCCAGTACTTC
J: TRBJ1-1; size: few; V: TRBV29-1; D: -; CDR3: CSGGGTPGLNTEAFF; DNA: TGCAGCGGGGGGGGGACACCCGGACTGAACACTGAAGCTTTCTTT
J: TRBJ1-1; size: once; V: TRBV19; D: -; CDR3: CASSPRQSSEAFF; DNA: TGTGCCAGTAGTCCCCGACAGAGCTCAGAAGCTTTCTTT
J: TRBJ1-5; size: -; V: TRBV12-3/TRBV12-4; D: -; CDR3: CASTGGPRAQPQHF; DNA: TGTGCCAGCACCGGGGGGCCAAGGGCTCAGCCCCAGCATTTT
J: TRBJ1-1; size: -; V: TRBV3-1; D: -; CDR3: CACSHGLPPNTEAFF; DNA: TGTGCCTGCAGCCACGGACTACCCCCGAACACTGAAGCTTTCTTT